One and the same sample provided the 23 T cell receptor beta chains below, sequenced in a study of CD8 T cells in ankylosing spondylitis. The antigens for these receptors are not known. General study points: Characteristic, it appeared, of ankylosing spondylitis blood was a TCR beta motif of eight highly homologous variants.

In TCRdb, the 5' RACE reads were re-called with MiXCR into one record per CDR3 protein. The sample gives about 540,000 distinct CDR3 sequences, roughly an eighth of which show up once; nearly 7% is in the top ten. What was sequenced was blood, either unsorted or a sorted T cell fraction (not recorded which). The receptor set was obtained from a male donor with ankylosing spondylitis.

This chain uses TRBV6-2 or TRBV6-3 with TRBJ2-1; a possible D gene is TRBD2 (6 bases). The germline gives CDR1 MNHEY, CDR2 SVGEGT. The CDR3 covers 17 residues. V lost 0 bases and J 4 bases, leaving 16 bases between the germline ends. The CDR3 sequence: CASSYSVYAGLYNEQFF. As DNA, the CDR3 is TGTGCCAGCAGTTACTCAGTTTATGCGGGATTGTACAATGAGCAGTTCTTC.

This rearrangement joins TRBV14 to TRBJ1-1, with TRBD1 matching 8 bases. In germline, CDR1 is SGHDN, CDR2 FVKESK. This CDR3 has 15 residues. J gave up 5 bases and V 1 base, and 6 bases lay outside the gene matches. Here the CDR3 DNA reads TGTGCCAGCAGCCAAGTAACAGGGGGAGGGACTGAAGCTTTCTTT. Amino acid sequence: CASSQVTGGGTEAFF.

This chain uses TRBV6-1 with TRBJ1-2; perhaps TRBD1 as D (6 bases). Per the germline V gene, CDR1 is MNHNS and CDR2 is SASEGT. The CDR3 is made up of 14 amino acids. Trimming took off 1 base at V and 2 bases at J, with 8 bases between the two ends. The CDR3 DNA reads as TGTGCCAGCAGTGAAGGACAGGCAAACTATGGCTACACCTTC. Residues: CASSEGQANYGYTF.

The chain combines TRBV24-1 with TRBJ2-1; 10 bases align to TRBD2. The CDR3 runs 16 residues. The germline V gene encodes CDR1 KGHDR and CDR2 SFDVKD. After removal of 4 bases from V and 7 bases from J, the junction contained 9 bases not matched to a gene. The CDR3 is CATSESTSGILNEQFF. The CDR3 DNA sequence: TGTGCCACCAGTGAATCCACTAGCGGGATATTAAATGAGCAGTTCTTC.

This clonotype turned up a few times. The CDR3 sequence: CASSSGRLAGSTGTGELFF. The DNA for the CDR3 is TGCGCCAGCAGCTCCGGCCGACTAGCGGGATCTACCGGTACCGGGGAGCTGTTTTTT. The rearrangement joins TRBV5-1 to TRBJ2-2, with TRBD2 matching 11 bases. CDR3 length: 19 residues. In germline, CDR1 is SGHRS, CDR2 YFSETQ. The V gene end was trimmed by 3 bases and the J gene end by 5 bases; junction bases not matched to a gene: 15.

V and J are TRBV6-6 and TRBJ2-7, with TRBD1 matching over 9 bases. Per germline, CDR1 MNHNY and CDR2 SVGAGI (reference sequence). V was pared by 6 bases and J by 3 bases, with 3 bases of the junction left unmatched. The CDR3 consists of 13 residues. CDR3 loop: CASRVGQGYEQYF. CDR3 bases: TGTGCCAGCAGGGTGGGACAGGGCTACGAGCAGTACTTC.

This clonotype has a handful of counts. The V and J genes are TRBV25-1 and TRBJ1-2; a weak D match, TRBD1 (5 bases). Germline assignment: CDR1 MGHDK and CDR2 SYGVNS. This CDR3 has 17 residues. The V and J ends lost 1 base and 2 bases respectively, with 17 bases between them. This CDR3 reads CASSESGSRTLNYGYTF. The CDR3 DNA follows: TGTGCCAGCAGTGAATCTGGGTCCCGGACACTGAACTATGGCTACACCTTC.

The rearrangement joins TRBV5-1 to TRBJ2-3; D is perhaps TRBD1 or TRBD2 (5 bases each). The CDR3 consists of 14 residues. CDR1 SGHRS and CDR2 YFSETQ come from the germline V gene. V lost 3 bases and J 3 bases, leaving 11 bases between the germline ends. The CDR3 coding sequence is TGCGCCAGCAGCTCCCGGGACCAGACAGATACGCAGTATTTT. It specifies CASSSRDQTDTQYF. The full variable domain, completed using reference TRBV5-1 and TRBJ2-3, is KAGVTQTPRYLIKTRGQQVTLSCSPISGHRSVSWYQQTPGQGLQFLFEYFSETQRNKGNFPGRFSGRQFSNSRSEMNVSTLELGDSALYLCASSSRDQTDTQYFGPGTRLTVL.

CDR3 DNA sequence: TGTGCCAGCAGCCCGACAGGGGGCTCTTCGCATGAGCAGTTCTTC. As protein: CASSPTGGSSHEQFF. The rearrangement joins TRBV7-9 to TRBJ2-1; TRBD1 agrees at 10 bases. This CDR3 contains 15 residues. With 5 bases clipped from V and 8 bases from J, the junction kept 9 bases outside the gene matches. Germline V gene lookup returns CDR1 SEHNR and CDR2 FQNEAQ (reference sequence).

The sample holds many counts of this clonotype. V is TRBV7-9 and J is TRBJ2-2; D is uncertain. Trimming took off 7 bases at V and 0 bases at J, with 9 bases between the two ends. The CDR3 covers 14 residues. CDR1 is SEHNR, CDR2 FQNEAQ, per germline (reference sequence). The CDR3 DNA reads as TGTGCCAGCACCTCAAAAACGAACACCGGGGAGCTGTTTTTT. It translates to CASTSKTNTGELFF.

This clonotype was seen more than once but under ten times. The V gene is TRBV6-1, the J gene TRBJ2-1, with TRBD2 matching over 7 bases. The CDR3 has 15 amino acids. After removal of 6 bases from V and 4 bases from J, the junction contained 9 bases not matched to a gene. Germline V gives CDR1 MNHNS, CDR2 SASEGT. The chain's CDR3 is CASSPLVGGYNEQFF. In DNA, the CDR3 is TGTGCCAGCAGCCCATTGGTCGGGGGGTACAATGAGCAGTTCTTC.

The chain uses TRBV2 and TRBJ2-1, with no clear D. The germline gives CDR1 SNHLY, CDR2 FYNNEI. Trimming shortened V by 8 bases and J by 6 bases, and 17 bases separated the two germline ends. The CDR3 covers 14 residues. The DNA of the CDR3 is TGTGCCAGCGGGGTTGAGTCCCCTGTCAATGAGCAGTTCTTC. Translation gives CASGVESPVNEQFF.

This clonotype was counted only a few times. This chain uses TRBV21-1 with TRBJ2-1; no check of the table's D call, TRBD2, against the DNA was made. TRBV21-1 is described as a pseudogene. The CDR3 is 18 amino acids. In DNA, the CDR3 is TGTGCCAGCAGCACCTCCGGCTCCGCCTCTTCACTTTGCAATGAGCAGTTCTTC. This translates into CASSTSGSASSLCNEQFF.

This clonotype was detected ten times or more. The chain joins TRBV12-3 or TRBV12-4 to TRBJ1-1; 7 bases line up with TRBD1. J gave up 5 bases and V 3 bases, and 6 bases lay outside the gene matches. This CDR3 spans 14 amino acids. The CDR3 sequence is CASSFGTEGTEAFF. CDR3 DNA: TGTGCCAGCAGTTTCGGGACAGAAGGGACTGAAGCTTTCTTT.

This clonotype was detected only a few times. CDR3 coding DNA: TGCAGCGTTGTCCCCAACCGGGGGCTATACGAGCAGTACTTC. Its translation is CSVVPNRGLYEQYF. This rearrangement joins TRBV29-1 to TRBJ2-7; D possibly matches TRBD1 or TRBD2 (6 bases each). V shed 4 bases and J shed 4 bases, with 17 bases lying between them. CDR3 length: 14 residues. CDR1 is SQVTM and CDR2 is ANQGSEA in the germline V gene.

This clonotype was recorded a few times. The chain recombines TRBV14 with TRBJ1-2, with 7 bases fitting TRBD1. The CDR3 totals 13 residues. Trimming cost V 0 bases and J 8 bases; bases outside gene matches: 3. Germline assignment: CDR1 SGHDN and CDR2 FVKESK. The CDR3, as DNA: TGTGCCAGCAGCCAAGACTACAGGGGCGGCTACACCTTC. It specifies CASSQDYRGGYTF.

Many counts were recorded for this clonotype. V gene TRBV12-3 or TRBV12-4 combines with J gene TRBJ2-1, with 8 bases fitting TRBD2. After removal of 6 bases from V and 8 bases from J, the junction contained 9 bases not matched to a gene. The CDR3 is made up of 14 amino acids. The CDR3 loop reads CASRQGLREDEQFF. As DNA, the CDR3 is TGTGCCAGCAGACAGGGCCTGCGGGAGGATGAGCAGTTCTTC.

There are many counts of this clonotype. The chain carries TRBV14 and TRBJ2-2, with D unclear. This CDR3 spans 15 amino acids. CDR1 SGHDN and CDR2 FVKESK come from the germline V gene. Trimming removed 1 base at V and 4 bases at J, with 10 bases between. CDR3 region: CASSQVGGRTGELFF. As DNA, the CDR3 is TGTGCCAGCAGCCAAGTTGGCGGTCGCACCGGGGAGCTGTTTTTT. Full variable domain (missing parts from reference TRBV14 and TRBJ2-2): EAGVTQFPSHSVIEKGQTVTLRCDPISGHDNLYWYRRVMGKEIKFLLHFVKESKQDESGMPNNRFLAERTGGTYSTLKVQPAELEDSGVYFCASSQVGGRTGELFFGEGSRLTVL.

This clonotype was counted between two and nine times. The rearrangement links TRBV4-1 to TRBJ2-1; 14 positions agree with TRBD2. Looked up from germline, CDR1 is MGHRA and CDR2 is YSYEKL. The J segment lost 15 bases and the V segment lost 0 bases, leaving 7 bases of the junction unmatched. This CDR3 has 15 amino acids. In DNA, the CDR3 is TGCGCCAGCAGCCAAGAGGGACTAGCGGGAGACCAATGGTTCTTC. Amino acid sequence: CASSQEGLAGDQWFF.

The CDR3 protein is CSARDAILQETQYF. The CDR3 nucleotides read TGCAGTGCTAGAGACGCTATACTACAAGAGACCCAGTACTTC. The genes are TRBV20-1 and TRBJ2-5; D ambiguous. Trimming took 0 bases from V and 2 from J, leaving 10 bases between them. The CDR3 sequence is 14 residues long. Germline V gene sequence: CDR1 DFQATT, CDR2 SNEGSKA (reference sequence).

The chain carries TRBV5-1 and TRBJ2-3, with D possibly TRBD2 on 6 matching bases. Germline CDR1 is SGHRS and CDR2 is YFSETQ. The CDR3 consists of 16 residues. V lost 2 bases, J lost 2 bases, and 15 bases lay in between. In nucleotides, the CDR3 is TGCGCCAGCAGCTTTGGGGTCGGACTAACCACAGATACGCAGTATTTT. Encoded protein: CASSFGVGLTTDTQYF.

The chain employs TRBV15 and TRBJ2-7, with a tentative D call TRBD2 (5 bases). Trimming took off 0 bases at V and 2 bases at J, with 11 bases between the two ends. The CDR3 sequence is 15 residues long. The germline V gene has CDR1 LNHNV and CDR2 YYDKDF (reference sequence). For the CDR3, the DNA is TGTGCCACCAGCAGAGATCGGAGAGGGACCTACGAGCAGTACTTC. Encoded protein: CATSRDRRGTYEQYF.

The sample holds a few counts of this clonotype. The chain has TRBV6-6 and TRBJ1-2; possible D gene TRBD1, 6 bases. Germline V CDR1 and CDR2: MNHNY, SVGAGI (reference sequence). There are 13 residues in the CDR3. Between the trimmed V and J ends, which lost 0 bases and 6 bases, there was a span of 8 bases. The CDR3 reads CASSYSEGDGYTF. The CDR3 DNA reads TGTGCCAGCAGTTACTCAGAGGGGGATGGCTACACCTTC.